Listed here are 5 T cell receptor beta chains from one sample, sequenced in a study of cytomegalovirus exposure and HLA in healthy donors. PCR primers comprised 60 Vbeta and 13 Jbeta primers. Data came from immunoSEQ multiplex PCR; TCRdb stores just in-frame clones and leaves some out. Among some 130,000 clones listed, around 80% were seen once. Sample: PBMCs. Source of these receptors: a young man in good health.

This rearrangement joins TRBV5-4 to TRBJ1-3, with unresolved D. Between the trimmed V and J ends, which lost 0 bases and 0 bases, there was a span of 10 bases. This CDR3 is built from 16 residues. In germline, CDR1 is SGHNT, CDR2 YYREEE (reference sequence). CDR3 in DNA: TGTGCCAGCAGCTTGGCCTCTGGGAGCTCTGGAAACACCATATATTTT. Translation: CASSLASGSSGNTIYF.

This clone was picked up a small number of times. V gene TRBV2 combines with J gene TRBJ2-7; 7 bases are a match to TRBD2. The length of the CDR3 is 13 residues. CDR1 and CDR2 from the germline V gene are SNHLY and FYNNEI. After removal of 6 bases from V and 7 bases from J, the junction contained 9 bases not matched to a gene. Here the CDR3 reads CASRGDGGGEQYF. Here the CDR3 DNA reads TGTGCCAGCAGGGGGGACGGCGGGGGTGAGCAGTACTTC.

J is TRBJ2-7 and V is TRBV5-6, with 7 bases aligning to TRBD2. The CDR3 consists of 15 residues. CDR1 and CDR2 (germline): SGHDT, YYEEEE. Trimming at V came to 4 bases and at J to 1 base, leaving 8 bases not matched to a gene. CDR3 amino acids: CASSPWGGGSYEQYF. In nucleotides, the CDR3 is TGTGCCAGCAGCCCATGGGGGGGAGGGTCCTACGAGCAGTACTTC.

The chain carries TRBV12-1 and TRBJ2-2; the table names TRBD2, a call not compared with the DNA. TRBV12-1 is classified as a pseudogene. The CDR3 length is 13 residues. In DNA form, the CDR3 reads TGTGCCAGCAGCTTTCGCGTGGTCGGGGAGCTGTTTTTT. Translating gives CASSFRVVGELFF.

The chain recombines TRBV28 with TRBJ2-7; 8 bases agree with TRBD1. Trimming cost V 5 bases and J 7 bases; bases outside gene matches: 10. CDR1 MDHEN and CDR2 SYDVKM come from the germline V gene. The CDR3 runs 14 residues. Here the CDR3 DNA reads TGTGCCAGCAGTCCGGACAGGGTGCCCGGGGAGCAGTACTTC. Translation: CASSPDRVPGEQYF.